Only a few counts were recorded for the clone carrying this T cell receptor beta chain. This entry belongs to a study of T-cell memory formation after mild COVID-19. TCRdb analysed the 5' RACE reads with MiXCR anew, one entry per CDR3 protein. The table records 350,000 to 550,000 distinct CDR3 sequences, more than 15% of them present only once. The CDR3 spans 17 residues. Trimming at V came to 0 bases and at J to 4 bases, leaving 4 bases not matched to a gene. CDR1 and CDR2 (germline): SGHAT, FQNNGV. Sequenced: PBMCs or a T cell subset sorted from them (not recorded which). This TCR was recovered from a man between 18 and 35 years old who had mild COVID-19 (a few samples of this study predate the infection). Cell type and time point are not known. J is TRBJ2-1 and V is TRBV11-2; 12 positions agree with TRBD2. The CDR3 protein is CASSLDLAGGIYNEQFF. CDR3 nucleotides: TGTGCCAGCAGCTTAGATCTAGCGGGGGGGATTTACAATGAGCAGTTCTTC.